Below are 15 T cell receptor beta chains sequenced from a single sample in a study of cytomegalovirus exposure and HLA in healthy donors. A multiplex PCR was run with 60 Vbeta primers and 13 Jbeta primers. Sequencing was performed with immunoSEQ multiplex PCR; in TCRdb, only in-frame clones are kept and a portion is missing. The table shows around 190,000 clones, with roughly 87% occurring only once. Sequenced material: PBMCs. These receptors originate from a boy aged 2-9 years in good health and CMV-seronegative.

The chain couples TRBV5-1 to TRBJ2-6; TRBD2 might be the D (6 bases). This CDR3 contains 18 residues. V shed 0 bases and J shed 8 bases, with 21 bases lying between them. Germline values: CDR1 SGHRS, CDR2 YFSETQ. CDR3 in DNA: TGCGCCAGCAGCTTGGAGGGAGGATTATCTCTGGGGACCAACGTCCTGACTTTC. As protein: CASSLEGGLSLGTNVLTF.

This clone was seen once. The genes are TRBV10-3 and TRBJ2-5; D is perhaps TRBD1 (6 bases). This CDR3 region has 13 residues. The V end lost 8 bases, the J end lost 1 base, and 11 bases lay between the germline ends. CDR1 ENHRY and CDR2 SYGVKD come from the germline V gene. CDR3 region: CAIGRDIQETQYF. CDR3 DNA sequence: TGTGCCATCGGTAGGGACATCCAAGAGACCCAGTACTTC.

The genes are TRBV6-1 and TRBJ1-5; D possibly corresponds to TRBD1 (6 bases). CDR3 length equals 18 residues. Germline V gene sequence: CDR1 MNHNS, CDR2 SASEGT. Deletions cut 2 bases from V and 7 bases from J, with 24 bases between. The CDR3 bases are TGTGCCAGCAGTGAACCACCTCGGACAGTCACTTTGCCGCAGCCCCAGCATTTT. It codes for CASSEPPRTVTLPQPQHF.

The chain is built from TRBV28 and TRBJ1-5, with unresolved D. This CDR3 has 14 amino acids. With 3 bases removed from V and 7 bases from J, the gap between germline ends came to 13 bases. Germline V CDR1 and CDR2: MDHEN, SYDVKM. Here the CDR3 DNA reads TGTGCCAGCAGTTTCGAAGCGACGGGGCAGCCCCAGCATTTT. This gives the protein CASSFEATGQPQHF.

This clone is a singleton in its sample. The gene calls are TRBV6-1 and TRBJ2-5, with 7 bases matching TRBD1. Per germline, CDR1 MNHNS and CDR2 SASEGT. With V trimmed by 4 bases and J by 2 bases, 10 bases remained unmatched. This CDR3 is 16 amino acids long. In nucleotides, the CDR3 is TGTGCCAGCAGTGGCCTGACAGGGACGAGTCAAGAGACCCAGTACTTC. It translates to CASSGLTGTSQETQYF.

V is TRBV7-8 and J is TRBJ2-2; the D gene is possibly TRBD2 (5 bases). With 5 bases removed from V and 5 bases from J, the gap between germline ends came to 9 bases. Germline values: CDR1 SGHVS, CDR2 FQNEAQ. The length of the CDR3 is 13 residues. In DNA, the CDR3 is TGTGCCAGCAGCGTACTAGGAACCGGGGAGCTGTTTTTT. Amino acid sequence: CASSVLGTGELFF.

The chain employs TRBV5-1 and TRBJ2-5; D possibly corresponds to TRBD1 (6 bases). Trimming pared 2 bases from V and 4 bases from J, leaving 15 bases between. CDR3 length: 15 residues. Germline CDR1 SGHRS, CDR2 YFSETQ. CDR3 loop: CASSFGQGLGETQYF. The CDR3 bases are TGCGCCAGCAGCTTTGGGCAGGGGTTGGGAGAGACCCAGTACTTC.

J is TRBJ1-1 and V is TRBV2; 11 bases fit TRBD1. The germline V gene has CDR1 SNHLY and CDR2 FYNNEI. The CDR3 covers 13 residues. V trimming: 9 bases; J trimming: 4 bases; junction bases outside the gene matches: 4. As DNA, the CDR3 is TGTGCCAGTACCGGGACAGGGGGCACTGAAGCTTTCTTT. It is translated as CASTGTGGTEAFF.

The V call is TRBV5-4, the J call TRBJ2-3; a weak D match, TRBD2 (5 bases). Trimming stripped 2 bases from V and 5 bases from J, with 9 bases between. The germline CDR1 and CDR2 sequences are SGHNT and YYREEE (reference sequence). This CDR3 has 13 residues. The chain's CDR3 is CASSLGRGDTQYF. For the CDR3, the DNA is TGTGCCAGCAGCTTAGGTCGGGGAGATACGCAGTATTTT.

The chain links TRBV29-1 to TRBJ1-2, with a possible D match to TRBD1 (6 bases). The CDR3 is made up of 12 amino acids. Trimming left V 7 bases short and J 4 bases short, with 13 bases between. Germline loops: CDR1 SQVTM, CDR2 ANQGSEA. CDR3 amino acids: CSAKDSSYGYTF. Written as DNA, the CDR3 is TGCAGCGCTAAGGACAGTTCCTATGGCTACACCTTC.

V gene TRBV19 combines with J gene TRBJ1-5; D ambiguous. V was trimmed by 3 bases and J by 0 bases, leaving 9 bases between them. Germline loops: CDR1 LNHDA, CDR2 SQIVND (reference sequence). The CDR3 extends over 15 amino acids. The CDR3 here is CASSIPGYSNQPQHF. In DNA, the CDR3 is TGTGCCAGTAGTATCCCCGGGTATAGCAATCAGCCCCAGCATTTT.

The CDR3 nucleotides read TGCGCCAGCAGCTCAGGGTCAGGCGAAAAACTGTTTTTT. It codes for CASSSGSGEKLFF. The chain has TRBV5-1 and TRBJ1-4; tentative D call: TRBD1 (5 bases). CDR1 SGHRS and CDR2 YFSETQ come from the germline V gene. The CDR3 has 13 residues. With 3 bases removed from V and 8 bases from J, the gap between germline ends came to 11 bases. Full variable domain (remainder filled in from reference TRBV5-1 and TRBJ1-4): KAGVTQTPRYLIKTRGQQVTLSCSPISGHRSVSWYQQTPGQGLQFLFEYFSETQRNKGNFPGRFSGRQFSNSRSEMNVSTLELGDSALYLCASSSGSGEKLFFGSGTQLSVL.

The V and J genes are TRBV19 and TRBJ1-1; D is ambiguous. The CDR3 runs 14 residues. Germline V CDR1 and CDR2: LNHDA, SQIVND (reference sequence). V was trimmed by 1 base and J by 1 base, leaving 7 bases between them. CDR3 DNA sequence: TGTGCCAGTAGTATAGTAAGCGGGAACACTGAAGCTTTCTTT. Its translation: CASSIVSGNTEAFF.

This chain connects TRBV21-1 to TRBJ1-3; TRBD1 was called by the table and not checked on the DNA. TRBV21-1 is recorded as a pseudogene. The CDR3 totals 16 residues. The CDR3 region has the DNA TGTGCCAGCAGCAAGGGCGGGACAGAGTTTGGAAACACCATATATTTT. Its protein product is CASSKGGTEFGNTIYF.

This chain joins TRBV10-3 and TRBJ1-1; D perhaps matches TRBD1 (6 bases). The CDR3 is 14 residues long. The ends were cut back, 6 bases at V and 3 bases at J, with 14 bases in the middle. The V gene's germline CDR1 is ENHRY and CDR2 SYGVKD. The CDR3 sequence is CAIREGEGDTEAFF. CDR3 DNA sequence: TGTGCCATCAGAGAGGGGGAAGGGGACACTGAAGCTTTCTTT.